The 12 T cell receptor beta chains below come from one sample, sequenced in a study of T cell responses to AZD1222 COVID-19 vaccine. The assay was immunoSEQ multiplex PCR, and TCRdb's table has in-frame clones only and misses some. The sample carries some 200,000 clones, approximately 90% recorded once. The specimen comprised peripheral blood, sampled 28 days after the second AZD1222 dose. The receptors were gathered from an adult who received the AZD1222 COVID-19 vaccine.

This chain uses TRBV18 with TRBJ1-5, with TRBD1 identical over 9 bases. Germline lookup yields CDR1 KGHSH and CDR2 LQKENI. V gave up 6 bases and J gave up 2 bases; unmatched junction bases: 14. This CDR3 is built from 18 residues. As DNA, the CDR3 is TGTGCCAGCTCCCCCGGGACAGGGACCTTGGGTGGCAATCAGCCCCAGCATTTT. Protein: CASSPGTGTLGGNQPQHF.

This clone was seen a single time. The chain employs TRBV12-5 and TRBJ2-7, with a possible D match to TRBD1 (6 bases). This CDR3 has 15 amino acids. Deletions cut 2 bases from V and 4 bases from J, with 15 bases between. Germline V lookup: CDR1 LGHNT, CDR2 FRNRAP. CDR3 nucleotides: TGTGCTAGTGGTTTGTTTAGGGGGACCTCTTACGAGCAGTACTTC. It yields the protein CASGLFRGTSYEQYF.

This clone was found a few times. The genes are TRBV30 and TRBJ1-5; 8 nucleotides line up with TRBD1. This CDR3 is 16 amino acids long. V shed 0 bases, J shed 6 bases, and the junction held 10 bases outside the gene matches. Germline V gives CDR1 GTSNPN, CDR2 SVGIG (reference sequence). The CDR3 DNA is TGTGCCTGGAGTGTAAGCACAGGGGGAATTATTCAGCCCCAGCATTTT. This sequence encodes CAWSVSTGGIIQPQHF.

The chain couples TRBV30 to TRBJ2-3; TRBD1 matches at 7 bases. The CDR3 runs 14 residues. V was clipped by 4 bases and J by 3 bases; unmatched bases: 7. CDR1 is GTSNPN, CDR2 SVGIG, per germline (reference sequence). This CDR3 is CAWTVGGSTDTQYF. DNA for the CDR3: TGTGCCTGGACGGTAGGGGGCAGTACAGATACGCAGTATTTT.

The table lists this clone with a count of one. The CDR3 sequence: CATLRGQSNQPQHF. In DNA, the CDR3 is TGTGCCACCTTAAGGGGGCAAAGCAATCAGCCCCAGCATTTT. The chain couples TRBV19 to TRBJ1-5, with 7 bases matching TRBD1. The CDR3 totals 14 residues. Unmatched junction bases numbered 7, after V lost 10 bases and J lost 1 base. CDR1 LNHDA and CDR2 SQIVND come from the germline V gene (reference sequence). The full variable domain, its missing parts supplied by reference TRBV19 and TRBJ1-5, is DGGITQSPKYLFRKEGQNVTLSCEQNLNHDAMYWYRQDPGQGLRLIYYSQIVNDFQKGDIAEGYSVSREKKESFPLTVTSAQKNPTAFYLCATLRGQSNQPQHFGDGTRLSIL.

The rearrangement joins TRBV2 to TRBJ1-3, with D uncertain. V was cut by 3 bases and J by 4 bases, with 7 bases left in between. Per the germline V gene, CDR1 is SNHLY and CDR2 is FYNNEI. CDR3 length: 13 amino acids. The CDR3 DNA is TGTGCCAGCAGTGAGTCTCAGGGAAACACCATATATTTT. This codes for CASSESQGNTIYF.

The V gene is TRBV27, the J gene TRBJ2-7, with 15 bases aligning to TRBD2. V was pared by 6 bases and J by 7 bases, with 19 bases of the junction left unmatched. Germline lookup yields CDR1 MNHEY and CDR2 SMNVEV (reference sequence). The CDR3 contains 19 residues. CDR3 DNA: TGTGCCAGCAGCCCTACGGGGACTAGCGGGAGGCCTAATCAGTATGAGCAGTACTTC. Protein product: CASSPTGTSGRPNQYEQYF.

The rearrangement links TRBV27 to TRBJ2-7; D ambiguous. This CDR3 contains 14 residues. Germline lookup yields CDR1 MNHEY and CDR2 SMNVEV (reference sequence). The ends were cut back, 6 bases at V and 0 bases at J, with 12 bases in the middle. The CDR3, as DNA: TGTGCCAGCAGACCCCTCCTTAGCTCCTACGAGCAGTACTTC. This translates into CASRPLLSSYEQYF.

The chain has TRBV5-1 and TRBJ2-7, with 11 bases identical to TRBD2. Germline V CDR1 and CDR2: SGHRS, YFSETQ. This CDR3 is 15 amino acids long. The V segment lost 0 bases and the J segment 3 bases; nucleotides outside the gene matches: 2. CDR3 DNA sequence: TGCGCCAGCAGCTTGGTGACTAGCGGGAACTACGAGCAGTACTTC. Amino acids: CASSLVTSGNYEQYF.

The chain joins TRBV2 to TRBJ2-7; D may be TRBD2 (5 bases). Trimming removed 4 bases at V and 3 bases at J, with 7 bases between. The length of the CDR3 is 12 residues. Germline-derived CDR1 and CDR2 are SNHLY and FYNNEI. The CDR3 reads CASSARDYEQYF. The CDR3 DNA reads as TGTGCCAGCAGTGCCCGGGACTACGAGCAGTACTTC.

The chain uses TRBV6-5 and TRBJ2-1; D gene uncertain. The CDR3 extends over 12 amino acids. V dropped 6 bases and J dropped 3 bases, with 6 bases sitting between them. Germline assignment: CDR1 MNHEY and CDR2 SVGAGI. CDR3 in DNA: TGTGCCAGCAGCATGGGCTACAATGAGCAGTTCTTC. Residues: CASSMGYNEQFF.

The sample holds one count of this clone. The J gene is TRBJ1-4, the V gene TRBV14; 7 nucleotides line up with TRBD1. Unmatched junction bases numbered 9, after V lost 6 bases and J lost 8 bases. The CDR3 loop spans 14 amino acids. Germline V lookup: CDR1 SGHDN, CDR2 FVKESK. The CDR3 DNA reads as TGTGCCAGCAGAGCTAGGGGGCTCGGGGAAAAACTGTTTTTT. Its translation: CASRARGLGEKLFF.